This T cell receptor beta chain was profiled in a study of post-analysis software for immune sequencing data. Study-level information: Several disease courses (relapsing-remitting, secondary progressive and progressive-relapsing) of multiple sclerosis were included. General study points: Patients showed TRBV5-6, TRBV5-1 and TRBV20-1 among four to six TRBV segments more frequent than in controls. Samples prepared in the same batch strongly co-clustered by F measure.

The germline V gene encodes CDR1 MNHEY and CDR2 SVGEGT. The junction had 5 bases not matched to a gene; V was cut back by 6 bases and J by 7 bases. The CDR3 is made up of 14 amino acids. Unique molecular identifiers were built into the TCR beta cDNA libraries. TCRdb re-analysed the PCR reads in MiXCR, keeping a single row per CDR3 protein. The data show approximately 360,000 distinct CDR3 sequences, roughly 35% seen once. To note about this clonotype: As yet, its antigen is unknown.

Sequenced: blood. The origin of this receptor is a girl aged 5-17 years with multiple sclerosis. This chain connects TRBV6-2 or TRBV6-3 to TRBJ2-1; 11 bases match TRBD1. CDR3 protein: CASSSGTGGNEQFF. CDR3 coding DNA: TGTGCCAGCAGCTCCGGGACAGGGGGGAATGAGCAGTTCTTC.